The rows below give T cell receptor beta chains drawn from one sample of a study of a mutant IDH1 vaccine in newly diagnosed glioma. Assay used: immunoSEQ multiplex PCR; TCRdb lists only in-frame clones, some missing. The table shows more than 50,000 clones, with 80% to 90% occurring only once. Material: PBMCs, obtained from a glioma patient treated with radiotherapy, temozolomide or both. The receptor source for this set is a man younger than 40 with glioma. Each CDR3 is given with its conserved first and last residue. The D gene is left open where the match is weak. Clone sizes are given selectively: once, few, many, or a class where the clone is expanded.

v_gene	j_gene	abundance	d_gene	CDR3nt	CDR3aa
TRBV10-2	TRBJ1-2	-	-	TGCGCCAGCAGTGAGTCGAGGGGCTCAGCTTCGGGCTACACCTTC	CASSESRGSASGYTF
TRBV11-3	TRBJ2-5	-	TRBD1	TGTGCCAGCAGCTTGACAGGGGGCCTTTGGGAGACCCAGTACTTC	CASSLTGGLWETQYF
TRBV5-8	TRBJ1-5	-	-	TGTGCCAGCAGCAGCACTCAGAAATGGGGGAATCAGCCCCAGCATTTT	CASSSTQKWGNQPQHF
TRBV5-8	TRBJ2-7	-	-	TGTGCCAGCAGCTTGAATGGCGGTTCCTACGAGCAGTACTTC	CASSLNGGSYEQYF
TRBV11-1	TRBJ1-6	-	-	TGTGCCAGCAGCTTTAGGAGAACAGGGACTTCACCCCTCCACTTT	CASSFRRTGTSPLHF
TRBV15	TRBJ2-2	-	TRBD1	TGTGCCACCAGCACGCCACACAGGGGGCGGAGGGAGCTGTTTTTT	CATSTPHRGRRELFF
TRBV2	TRBJ1-1	-	-	TGTGCCAGCACCCCTGGGGAACAGTCGAGGGGTGAAGCTTTCTTT	CASTPGEQSRGEAFF
TRBV5-1	TRBJ1-1	-	-	TGCGCCAGCAGCTTACGGGGCGACGCTGAAGCTTTCTTT	CASSLRGDAEAFF
TRBV5-1	TRBJ2-5	-	-	TGCGCCAGCAGCATAACAGGGTCCCAAGAGACCCAGTACTTC	CASSITGSQETQYF
TRBV19	TRBJ2-5	once	-	TGTGCCAGTACAGAACCAGGGAACAGGCAGACCCAGTACTTC	CASTEPGNRQTQYF
TRBV6-5	TRBJ2-2	-	TRBD1	TGTGCCTCGGGACAGGGATTAACCGGGGAGCTGTTTTTT	CASGQGLTGELFF
TRBV5-6	TRBJ1-5	few	-	TGTGCCAGCAGCTTGGCAGGGAACCCTAATCAGCCCCAGCATTTT	CASSLAGNPNQPQHF
TRBV7-6	TRBJ1-1	few	TRBD1	TGTGCCAGCAGCTCAACAACAGGGGTGAACACTGAAGCTTTCTTT	CASSSTTGVNTEAFF
TRBV4-1	TRBJ1-1	few	-	TGCGCCAGCAGCCAGGACCCTACTCCTAGCGGGAAAGAGGCTTTCTTT	CASSQDPTPSGKEAFF
TRBV6-1	TRBJ1-5	-	-	TGTGCCAGCACGGTGCAGGGAGGGAATCAGCCCCAGCATTTT	CASTVQGGNQPQHF
TRBV7-9	TRBJ1-4	-	TRBD1	TGTGCCAGCACCCTGGGCGGGACAGGTAACGCCCTTCAAGAAAAACTGTTTTTT	CASTLGGTGNALQEKLFF
TRBV7-2	TRBJ1-4	-	-	TGTGCCAGCAGCCTTAGGGGGATCACTAATGAAAAACTGTTTTTT	CASSLRGITNEKLFF
TRBV27	TRBJ2-7	-	TRBD2	TGTGCCAGCAGTTTAAGGGGACTAGCTTACGAGCAGTACTTC	CASSLRGLAYEQYF
TRBV5-6	TRBJ1-1	few	TRBD1	TGTGCCAGCTCCGTGCTGGGACAGGGCATTAGGTGGGCTTTCTTT	CASSVLGQGIRWAFF
TRBV9	TRBJ1-2	-	-	TGTGCCAGCAGCGTAGTACCGAACTATGGCTACACCTTC	CASSVVPNYGYTF
TRBV2	TRBJ2-6	-	TRBD1	TGTGCCAGCAGTGCCCTCAGGACAGGGGATGGGGCCAACGTCCTGACTTTC	CASSALRTGDGANVLTF
TRBV4-1	TRBJ1-2	-	-	TGCGCCAGCAGCCAATATGGGACGGACTATGGCTACACCTTC	CASSQYGTDYGYTF
TRBV2	TRBJ2-5	-	TRBD1	TGTGCCAGCAGTCTCCAGGGGGTTCAGCAAGAGACCCAGTACTTC	CASSLQGVQQETQYF
TRBV7-8	TRBJ1-5	-	-	TGTGCCAGCAGCTCCTCTGGCAGTCAGCCCCAGCATTTT	CASSSSGSQPQHF
TRBV7-9	TRBJ1-1	few	-	TGTGCCAGCAGCTTAGTGAAGGGCACTGAAGCTTTCTTT	CASSLVKGTEAFF
TRBV5-1	TRBJ1-3	few	TRBD1	TGCGCCAGCAGCCCAACTCGGACAGGGGGCTCTGGAAACACCATATATTTT	CASSPTRTGGSGNTIYF
TRBV5-1	TRBJ1-1	-	TRBD1	TGCGCCAGCAGCACGGACAGGGGAGGTTTGGCTGAAGCTTTCTTT	CASSTDRGGLAEAFF
TRBV6-5	TRBJ2-5	-	-	TGTGCCAGCAGTTACTCAGTTGCCCGTGGCCAAGAGACCCAGTACTTC	CASSYSVARGQETQYF
TRBV6-5	TRBJ1-2	-	-	TGTGCCAGCAGTTATCGGGGGCGCGATTTGTATGGCTACACCTTC	CASSYRGRDLYGYTF
TRBV2	TRBJ1-1	-	-	TGTGCCAGCAGCTGGGAAATTAACACTGAAGCTTTCTTT	CASSWEINTEAFF
TRBV5-5	TRBJ2-7	once	-	TGTGCCAGCAGCTTGATCCAGGGCCCCTCCTACGAGCAGTACTTC	CASSLIQGPSYEQYF
TRBV2	TRBJ2-1	-	-	TGTGCCAGCAGGACGGGGGCGGACAATGAGCAGTTCTTC	CASRTGADNEQFF
TRBV6-5	TRBJ2-5	-	TRBD1	TGTGCCAGCAGTTACTCGTCCGGGACAGTCGAAGAGACCCAGTACTTC	CASSYSSGTVEETQYF
TRBV10-3	TRBJ2-1	-	TRBD2	TGTGCCATCAGTGAGGGGAGGGAGGGGCAGTTCTTC	CAISEGREGQFF
TRBV29-1	TRBJ1-5	once	-	TGCAGCGTTGAGAAGGGTGGGGGGGGCCAGCATTTT	CSVEKGGGGQHF
TRBV27	TRBJ2-3	-	-	TGTGCCAGCAGTTTTAGCACAGATACGCAGTATTTT	CASSFSTDTQYF
TRBV11-2	TRBJ2-1	-	-	TGTGCCAGCAGCTTAGGCCTCGAGCAATTTGAGCAGTTCTTC	CASSLGLEQFEQFF
TRBV6-1	TRBJ1-4	-	-	TGTGCCAGCAGTGATTGGGGCGTCGATGAAAAACTGTTTTTT	CASSDWGVDEKLFF
TRBV18	TRBJ2-3	-	-	TGTGCCAGCTCACTCCTAACCGGGGGTAGCACAGATACGCAGTATTTT	CASSLLTGGSTDTQYF
TRBV5-6	TRBJ1-2	-	-	TGTGCCAGCAGCTTGGCGGCACAGCTACACTATGGCTACACCTTC	CASSLAAQLHYGYTF
TRBV5-6	TRBJ2-1	once	TRBD1	TGTGCCAGCAGCCAGGGACAGGGCTATGAGCAGTTCTTC	CASSQGQGYEQFF
TRBV11-2	TRBJ1-6	-	-	TGTGCCAGCAGCTGGGAGGGAGGATATTCACCCCTCCACTTT	CASSWEGGYSPLHF
TRBV5-8	TRBJ2-7	-	TRBD2	TGTGCCAGCAGCTTGCCCGGGACTAGCGGGGTGTACGAGCAGTACTTC	CASSLPGTSGVYEQYF
TRBV5-5	TRBJ2-7	-	-	TGTGCCAGCAGCCCCCGGACCCTGCAGGAGCAGTACTTC	CASSPRTLQEQYF
TRBV11-2	TRBJ2-7	-	-	TGTGCCAGCAGCTCCCGGCAGGAAAGGGTCTACGAGCAGTACTTC	CASSSRQERVYEQYF
TRBV9	TRBJ1-3	few	-	TGTGCCAGCAGCCGGAGACAGATGTTGGGCTTCTCCTCTGGAAACACCATATATTTT	CASSRRQMLGFSSGNTIYF
TRBV4-1	TRBJ2-2	-	TRBD1	TGCGCCAGCAGTCAGACAGGGGGGGTCACCGGGGAGCTGTTTTTT	CASSQTGGVTGELFF
TRBV28	TRBJ2-7	-	-	TGTGCCAGCATTAATACCGGCGCGTACGAGCAGTACTTC	CASINTGAYEQYF
TRBV5-3	TRBJ1-2	-	-	TGTGCCAGAAGCTTTAAGGGGACCTATGGCTACACCTTC	CARSFKGTYGYTF